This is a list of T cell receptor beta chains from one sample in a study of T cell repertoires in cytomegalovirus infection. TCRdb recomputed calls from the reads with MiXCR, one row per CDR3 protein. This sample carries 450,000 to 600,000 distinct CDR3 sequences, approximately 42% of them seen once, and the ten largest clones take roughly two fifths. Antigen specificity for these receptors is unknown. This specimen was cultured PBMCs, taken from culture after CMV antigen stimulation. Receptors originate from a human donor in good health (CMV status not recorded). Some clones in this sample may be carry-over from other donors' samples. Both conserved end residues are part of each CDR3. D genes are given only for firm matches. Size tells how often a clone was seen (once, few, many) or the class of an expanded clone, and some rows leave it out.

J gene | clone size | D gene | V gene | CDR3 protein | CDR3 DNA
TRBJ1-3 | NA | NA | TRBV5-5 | CASSSSQGRLTGNTIYF | TGTGCCAGCAGCTCTTCCCAGGGACGATTAACCGGAAACACCATATATTTT
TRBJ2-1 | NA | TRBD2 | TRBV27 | CASSTYRLAGIRQFF | TGTGCCAGCAGTACCTACCGACTAGCGGGAATTAGGCAGTTCTTC
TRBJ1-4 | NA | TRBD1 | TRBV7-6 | CASSAGQGRNAFF | TGTGCCAGCAGCGCTGGACAGGGGAGAAATGCGTTTTTT
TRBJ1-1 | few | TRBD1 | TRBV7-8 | CASSPKRDRPNIGAFF | TGTGCCAGCAGCCCGAAACGGGACAGGCCGAACATCGGAGCTTTCTTT
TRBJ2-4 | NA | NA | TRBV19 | CASSPWTERAKNIQYF | TGTGCCAGTAGTCCCTGGACAGAAAGGGCCAAAAACATTCAGTACTTC
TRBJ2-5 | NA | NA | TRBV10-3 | CAISERISSQETQYF | TGTGCCATCAGTGAAAGGATTAGCAGCCAAGAGACCCAGTACTTC
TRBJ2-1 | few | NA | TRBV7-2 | CASSLVRGPLVEQFF | TGTGCCAGCAGCTTAGTTCGGGGCCCACTCGTGGAGCAGTTCTTC
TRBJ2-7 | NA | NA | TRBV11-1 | CASSSHLHASYEQYF | TGTGCCAGCTCCTCTCACCTCCACGCCTCCTACGAGCAGTACTTC
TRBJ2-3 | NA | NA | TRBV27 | CASSLRPHRNTDTQYF | TGTGCCAGCAGTTTACGACCGCACCGGAACACAGATACGCAGTATTTT
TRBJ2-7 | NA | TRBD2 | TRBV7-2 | CASSLTPGLAGDPYEQYF | TGTGCCAGCAGCCTCACTCCGGGACTAGCGGGAGACCCCTACGAGCAGTACTTC
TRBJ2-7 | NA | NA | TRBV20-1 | CSARGPGHTTYEQYF | TGCAGTGCTAGGGGACCGGGACACACGACCTACGAGCAGTACTTC
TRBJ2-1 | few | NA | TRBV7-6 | CASSSGRAVSYNEQFF | TGTGCCAGCAGCTCAGGGCGGGCGGTCTCCTACAATGAGCAGTTCTTC
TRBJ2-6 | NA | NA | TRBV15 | CATSRDLRSSGANVLTF | TGTGCCACCAGCAGAGATCTGAGGTCCTCTGGGGCCAACGTCCTGACTTTC
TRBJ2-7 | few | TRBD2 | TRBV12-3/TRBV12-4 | CASRLTSGDSYEQYF | TGTGCCAGCAGACTAACTAGCGGGGACTCCTACGAGCAGTACTTC
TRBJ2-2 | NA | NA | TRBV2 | CASSLAAGELFF | TGTGCCAGCAGTCTAGCTGCCGGGGAGCTGTTTTTT
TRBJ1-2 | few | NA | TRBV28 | CASSPQNYGYTF | TGTGCCAGCAGTCCCCAAAACTATGGCTACACCTTC
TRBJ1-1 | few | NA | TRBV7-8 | CASSLDISEAFF | TGTGCCAGCAGCTTAGACATAAGTGAAGCTTTCTTT
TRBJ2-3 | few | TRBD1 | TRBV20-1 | CSASYRDSTYDTQYF | TGCAGTGCTAGCTACCGGGACAGTACGTATGATACGCAGTATTTT
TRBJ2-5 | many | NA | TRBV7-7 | CASSLSGFETQYF | TGTGCCAGCAGCTTATCAGGGTTCGAGACCCAGTACTTC
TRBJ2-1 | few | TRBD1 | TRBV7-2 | CASSHSSPGQGYNEQFF | TGTGCCAGCAGCCACTCCTCCCCAGGACAGGGGTACAATGAGCAGTTCTTC
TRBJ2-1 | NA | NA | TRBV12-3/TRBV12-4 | CASRGWQSEQFF | TGTGCCAGCAGGGGTTGGCAGAGTGAGCAGTTCTTC
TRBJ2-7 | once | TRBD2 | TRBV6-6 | CASSKSGGLTYEQYF | TGTGCCAGCAGTAAGTCGGGAGGGCTAACCTACGAGCAGTACTTC
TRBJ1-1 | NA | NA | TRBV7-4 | CASTSEGYTEAFF | TGTGCCAGCACCTCGGAGGGGTACACTGAAGCTTTCTTT
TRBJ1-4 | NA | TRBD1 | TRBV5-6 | CASSSRRTGIGEKLFF | TGTGCCAGCAGCTCACGAAGGACAGGGATTGGAGAAAAACTGTTTTTT
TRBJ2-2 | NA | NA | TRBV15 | CATSRDEGPQEWLFF | TGTGCCACCAGCAGAGATGAAGGACCCCAGGAATGGCTGTTTTTT
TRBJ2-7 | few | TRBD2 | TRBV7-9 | CASSKWTSFTYEQYF | TGTGCCAGCAGCAAGTGGACTAGCTTCACTTACGAGCAGTACTTC
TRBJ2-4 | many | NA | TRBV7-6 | CASSLTGGAKNIQYF | TGTGCCAGCAGCTTAACAGGCGGAGCCAAAAACATTCAGTACTTC
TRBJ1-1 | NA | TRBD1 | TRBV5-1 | CASSDPQGAGAEAFF | TGCGCCAGCAGCGACCCGCAGGGGGCTGGAGCTGAAGCTTTCTTT
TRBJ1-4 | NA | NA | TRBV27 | CASSLMGPGEKLFF | TGTGCCAGCAGTTTAATGGGCCCGGGTGAAAAACTGTTTTTT
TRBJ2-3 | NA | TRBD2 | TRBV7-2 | CASSFLTPLAADTQYF | TGTGCCAGCAGCTTTTTAACCCCACTAGCGGCAGATACGCAGTATTTT
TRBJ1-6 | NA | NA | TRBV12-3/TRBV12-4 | CASSFQGNNSPLHF | TGTGCCAGCAGTTTTCAGGGAAATAATTCACCCCTCCACTTT
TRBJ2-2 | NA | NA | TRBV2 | CASSAREGDTGELFF | TGTGCCAGCAGTGCAAGGGAGGGGGACACCGGGGAGCTGTTTTTT
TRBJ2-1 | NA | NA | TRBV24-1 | CATSLGRDYNEQFF | TGTGCCACCAGTCTGGGGCGGGATTACAATGAGCAGTTCTTC
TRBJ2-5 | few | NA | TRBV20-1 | CSANHQETQYF | TGCAGTGCTAATCACCAAGAGACCCAGTACTTC
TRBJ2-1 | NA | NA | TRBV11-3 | CASRGEGNEQFF | TGTGCCAGCAGGGGGGAAGGGAATGAGCAGTTCTTC
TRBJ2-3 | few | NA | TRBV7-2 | CASFRGGAADTQYF | TGTGCCAGTTTCAGAGGGGGGGCAGCGGATACGCAGTATTTT
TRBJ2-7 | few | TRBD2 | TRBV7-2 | CASTLRGVDEQYF | TGTGCCAGCACCCTCCGGGGGGTTGACGAGCAGTACTTC